Below are 2 T cell receptor beta chains sequenced from a single sample in a study of CD8 T cells in ankylosing spondylitis. TCRdb reprocessed the 5' RACE reads with MiXCR, giving one entry per CDR3 protein. The profile shows about 35,000 distinct CDR3 sequences, less than 4% of them singletons. The sample comprised blood, either unsorted or a sorted T cell fraction (not recorded which). The receptor set was obtained from a male donor with ankylosing spondylitis or in good health (not recorded which).

This clonotype was observed many times. The rearrangement uses TRBV9 and TRBJ1-4; TRBD1 matches at 9 bases. The CDR3 has 15 residues. Germline CDR1 reads SGDLS; CDR2 reads YYNGEE. Trimming at V came to 0 bases and at J to 5 bases, leaving 2 bases not matched to a gene. CDR3 in DNA: TGTGCCAGCAGCGTAGGGACAGGGGAAAATGAAAAACTGTTTTTT. It specifies CASSVGTGENEKLFF.

The table lists this clonotype with many counts. The chain uses TRBV9 and TRBJ1-3; no clear D. The germline V gene encodes CDR1 SGDLS and CDR2 YYNGEE. The V gene lost 0 bases and the J gene lost 0 bases, with 4 bases spanning the gap. The CDR3 extends over 14 amino acids. CDR3 protein: CASSVADSGNTIYF. DNA of the CDR3: TGTGCCAGCAGCGTAGCGGACTCTGGAAACACCATATATTTT.